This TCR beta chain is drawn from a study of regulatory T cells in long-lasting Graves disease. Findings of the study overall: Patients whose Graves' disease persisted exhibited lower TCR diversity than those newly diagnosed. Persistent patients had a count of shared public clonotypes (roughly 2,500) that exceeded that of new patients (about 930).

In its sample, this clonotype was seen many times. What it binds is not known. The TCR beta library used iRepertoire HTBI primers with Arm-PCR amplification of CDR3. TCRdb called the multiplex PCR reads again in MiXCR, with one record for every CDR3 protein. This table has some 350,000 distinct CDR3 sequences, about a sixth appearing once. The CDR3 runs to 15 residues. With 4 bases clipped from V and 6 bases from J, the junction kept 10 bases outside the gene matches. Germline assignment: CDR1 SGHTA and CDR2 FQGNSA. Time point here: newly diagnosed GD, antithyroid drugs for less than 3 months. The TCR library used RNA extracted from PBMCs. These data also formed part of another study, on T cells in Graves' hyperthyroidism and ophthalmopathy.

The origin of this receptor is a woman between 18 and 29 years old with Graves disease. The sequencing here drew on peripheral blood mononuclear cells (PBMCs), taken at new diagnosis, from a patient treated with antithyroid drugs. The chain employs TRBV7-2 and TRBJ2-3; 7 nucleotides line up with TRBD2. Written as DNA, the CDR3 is TGTGCCAGCAGCTCAATAGCGGGCTTGGGGGATACGCAGTATTTT. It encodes CASSSIAGLGDTQYF.